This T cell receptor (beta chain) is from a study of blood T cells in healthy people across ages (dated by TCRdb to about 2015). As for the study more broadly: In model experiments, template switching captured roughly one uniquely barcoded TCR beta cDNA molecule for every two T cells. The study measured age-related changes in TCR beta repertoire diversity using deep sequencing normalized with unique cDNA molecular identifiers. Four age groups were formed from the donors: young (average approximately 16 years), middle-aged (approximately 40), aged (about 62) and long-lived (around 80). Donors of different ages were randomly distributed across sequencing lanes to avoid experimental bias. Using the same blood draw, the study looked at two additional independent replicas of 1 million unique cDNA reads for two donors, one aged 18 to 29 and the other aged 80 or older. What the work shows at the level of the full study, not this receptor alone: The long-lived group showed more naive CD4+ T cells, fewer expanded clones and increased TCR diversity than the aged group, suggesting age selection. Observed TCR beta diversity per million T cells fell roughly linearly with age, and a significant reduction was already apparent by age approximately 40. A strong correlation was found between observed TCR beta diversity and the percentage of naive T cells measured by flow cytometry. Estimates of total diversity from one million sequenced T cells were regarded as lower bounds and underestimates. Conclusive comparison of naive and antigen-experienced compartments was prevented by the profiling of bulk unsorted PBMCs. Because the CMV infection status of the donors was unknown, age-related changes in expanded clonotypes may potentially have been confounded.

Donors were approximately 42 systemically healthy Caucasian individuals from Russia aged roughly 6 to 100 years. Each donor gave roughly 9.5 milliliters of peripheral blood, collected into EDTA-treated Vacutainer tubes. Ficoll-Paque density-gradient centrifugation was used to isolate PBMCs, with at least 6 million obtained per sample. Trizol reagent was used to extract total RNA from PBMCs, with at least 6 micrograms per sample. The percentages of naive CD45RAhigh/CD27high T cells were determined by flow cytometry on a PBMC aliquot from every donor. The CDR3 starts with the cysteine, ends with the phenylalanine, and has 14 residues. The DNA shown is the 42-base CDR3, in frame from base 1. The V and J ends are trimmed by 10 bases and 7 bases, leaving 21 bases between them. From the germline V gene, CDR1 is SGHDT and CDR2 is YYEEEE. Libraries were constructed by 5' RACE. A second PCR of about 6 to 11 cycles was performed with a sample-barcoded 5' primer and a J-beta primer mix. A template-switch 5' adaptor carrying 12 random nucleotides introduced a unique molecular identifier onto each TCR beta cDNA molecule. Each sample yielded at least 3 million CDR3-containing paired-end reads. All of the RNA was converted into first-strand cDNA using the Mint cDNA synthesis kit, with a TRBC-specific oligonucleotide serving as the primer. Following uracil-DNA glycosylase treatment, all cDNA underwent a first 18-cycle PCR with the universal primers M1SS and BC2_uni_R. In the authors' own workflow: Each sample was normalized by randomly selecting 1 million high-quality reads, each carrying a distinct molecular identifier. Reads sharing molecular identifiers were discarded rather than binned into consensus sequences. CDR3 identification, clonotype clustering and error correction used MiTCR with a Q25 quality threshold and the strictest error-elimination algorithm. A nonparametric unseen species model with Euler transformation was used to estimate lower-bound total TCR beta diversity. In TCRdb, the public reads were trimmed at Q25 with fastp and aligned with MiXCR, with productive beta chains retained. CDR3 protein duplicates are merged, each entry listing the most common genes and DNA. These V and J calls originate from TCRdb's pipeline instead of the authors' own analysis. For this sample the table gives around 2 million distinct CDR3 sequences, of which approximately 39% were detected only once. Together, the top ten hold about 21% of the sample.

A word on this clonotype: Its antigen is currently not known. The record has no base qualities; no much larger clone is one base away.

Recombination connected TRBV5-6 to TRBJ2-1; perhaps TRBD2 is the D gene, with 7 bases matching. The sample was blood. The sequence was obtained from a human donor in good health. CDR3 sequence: CAGSLVGGPNEQFF. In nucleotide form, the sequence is TGTGCCGGGAGTTTAGTGGGGGGGCCTAATGAGCAGTTCTTC.